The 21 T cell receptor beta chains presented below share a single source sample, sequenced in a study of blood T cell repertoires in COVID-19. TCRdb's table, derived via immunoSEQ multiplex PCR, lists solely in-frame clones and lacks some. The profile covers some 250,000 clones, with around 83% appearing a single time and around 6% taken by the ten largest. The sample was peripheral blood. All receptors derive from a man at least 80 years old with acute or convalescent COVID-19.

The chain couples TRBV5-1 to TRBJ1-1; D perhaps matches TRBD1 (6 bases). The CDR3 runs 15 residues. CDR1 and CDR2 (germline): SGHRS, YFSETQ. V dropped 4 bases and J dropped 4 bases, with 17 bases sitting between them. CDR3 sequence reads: CASSRAWGRSTEAFF. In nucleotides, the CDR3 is TGCGCCAGCAGCCGGGCCTGGGGGCGGTCCACTGAAGCTTTCTTT. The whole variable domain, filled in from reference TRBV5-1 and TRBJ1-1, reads KAGVTQTPRYLIKTRGQQVTLSCSPISGHRSVSWYQQTPGQGLQFLFEYFSETQRNKGNFPGRFSGRQFSNSRSEMNVSTLELGDSALYLCASSRAWGRSTEAFFGQGTRLTVV.

CDR3 amino acids: CASKGGLSPGELFF. The DNA for the CDR3 is TGTGCCAGCAAGGGGGGGCTTTCGCCCGGGGAGCTGTTTTTT. The rearrangement joins TRBV28 to TRBJ2-2; maybe TRBD2 (7 bases). The CDR3 runs to 14 residues. Trimming took off 7 bases at V and 6 bases at J, with 15 bases between the two ends. The germline V gene encodes CDR1 MDHEN and CDR2 SYDVKM.

The CDR3 DNA reads TGCACCAGCCCGACGGGGGGGGCAAGCAATCAGCCCCAGCATTTT. Protein sequence: CTSPTGGASNQPQHF. This rearrangement joins TRBV1 to TRBJ1-5. TRBV1 is deemed a pseudogene. The CDR3 loop spans 15 amino acids.

The CDR3 region has the DNA TGCGCCAGCAGCCCGACCGCAGGCGAGACAGGGATCAGGTCCAATCAGCCCCAGCATTTT. This sequence encodes CASSPTAGETGIRSNQPQHF. The J gene is TRBJ1-5, the V gene TRBV4-1, with TRBD1 matching over 7 bases. The J segment lost 3 bases and the V segment lost 4 bases, leaving 21 bases of the junction unmatched. Germline V lookup: CDR1 MGHRA, CDR2 YSYEKL. The CDR3 totals 20 residues.

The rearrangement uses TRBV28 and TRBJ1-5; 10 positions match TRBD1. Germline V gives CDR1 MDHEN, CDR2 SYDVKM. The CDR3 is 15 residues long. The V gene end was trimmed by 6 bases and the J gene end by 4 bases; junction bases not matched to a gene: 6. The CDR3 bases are TGTGCCAGCAGAATGGGACAGGGGCGGAATCAGCCCCAGCATTTT. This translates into CASRMGQGRNQPQHF.

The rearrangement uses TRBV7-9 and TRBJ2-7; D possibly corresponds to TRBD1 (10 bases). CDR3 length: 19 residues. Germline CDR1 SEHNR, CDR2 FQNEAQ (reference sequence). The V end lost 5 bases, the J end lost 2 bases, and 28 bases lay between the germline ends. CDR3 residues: CASSPGTGAGGGRAYEQYF. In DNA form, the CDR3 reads TGTGCCAGCAGCCCGGGGACAGGGGCCGGAGGCGGGAGGGCCTACGAGCAGTACTTC.

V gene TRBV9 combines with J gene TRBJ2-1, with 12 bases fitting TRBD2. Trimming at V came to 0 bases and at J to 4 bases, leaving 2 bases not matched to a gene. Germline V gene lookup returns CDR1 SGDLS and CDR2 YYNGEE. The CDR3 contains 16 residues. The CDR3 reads CASSVVGTSGYNEQFF. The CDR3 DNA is TGTGCCAGCAGCGTAGTTGGGACTAGCGGGTACAATGAGCAGTTCTTC.

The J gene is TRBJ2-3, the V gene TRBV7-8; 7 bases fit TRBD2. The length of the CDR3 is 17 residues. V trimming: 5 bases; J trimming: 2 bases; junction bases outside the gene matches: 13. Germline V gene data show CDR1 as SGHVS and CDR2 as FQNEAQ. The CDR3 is CASSPRASGRVTDTQYF. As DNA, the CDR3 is TGTGCCAGCAGCCCAAGGGCTAGCGGAAGAGTCACAGATACGCAGTATTTT. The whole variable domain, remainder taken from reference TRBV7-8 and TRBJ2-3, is GAGVSQSPRYKVAKRGQDVALRCDPISGHVSLFWYQQALGQGPEFLTYFQNEAQLDKSGLPSDRFFAERPEGSVSTLKIQRTQQEDSAVYLCASSPRASGRVTDTQYFGPGTRLTVL.

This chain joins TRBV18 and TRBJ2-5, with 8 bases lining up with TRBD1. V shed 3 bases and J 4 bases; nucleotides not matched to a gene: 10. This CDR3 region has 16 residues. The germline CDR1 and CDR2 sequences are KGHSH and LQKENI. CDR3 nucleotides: TGTGCCAGCTCACCCTTAACAGGGGGTAGAGGAGAGACCCAGTACTTC. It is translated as CASSPLTGGRGETQYF.

CDR3 loop: CASSLWRGHQPQHF. The CDR3 bases are TGTGCCAGCAGTTTATGGCGGGGGCATCAGCCCCAGCATTTT. The chain links TRBV28 to TRBJ1-5; maybe TRBD1 (6 bases). The CDR3 has 14 amino acids. Trimming took off 0 bases at V and 5 bases at J, with 8 bases between the two ends. Germline V gene data show CDR1 as MDHEN and CDR2 as SYDVKM.

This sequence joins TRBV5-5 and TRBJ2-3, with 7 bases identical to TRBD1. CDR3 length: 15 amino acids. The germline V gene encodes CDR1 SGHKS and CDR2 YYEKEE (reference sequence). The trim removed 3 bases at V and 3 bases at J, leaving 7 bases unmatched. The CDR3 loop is CASSSQGLGTDTQYF. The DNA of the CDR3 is TGTGCCAGCAGCTCACAGGGGTTGGGGACAGATACGCAGTATTTT.

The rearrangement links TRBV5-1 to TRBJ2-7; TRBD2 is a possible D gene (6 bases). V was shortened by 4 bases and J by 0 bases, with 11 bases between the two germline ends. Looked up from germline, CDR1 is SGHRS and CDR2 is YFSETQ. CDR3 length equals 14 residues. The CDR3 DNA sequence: TGCGCCAGCAGCGAGGACGGGAGCTCCTACGAGCAGTACTTC. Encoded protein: CASSEDGSSYEQYF.

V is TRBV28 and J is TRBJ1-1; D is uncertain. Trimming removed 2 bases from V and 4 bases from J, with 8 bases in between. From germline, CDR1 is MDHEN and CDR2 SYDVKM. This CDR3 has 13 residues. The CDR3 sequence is CASSLLRSTEAFF. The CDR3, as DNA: TGTGCCAGCAGTTTACTGAGAAGCACTGAAGCTTTCTTT.

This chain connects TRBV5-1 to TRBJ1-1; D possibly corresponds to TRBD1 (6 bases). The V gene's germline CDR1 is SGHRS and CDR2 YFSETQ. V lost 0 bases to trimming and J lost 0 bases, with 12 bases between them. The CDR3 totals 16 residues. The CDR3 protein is CASSLGQVLMNTEAFF. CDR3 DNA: TGCGCCAGCAGCTTGGGACAGGTCCTCATGAACACTGAAGCTTTCTTT.

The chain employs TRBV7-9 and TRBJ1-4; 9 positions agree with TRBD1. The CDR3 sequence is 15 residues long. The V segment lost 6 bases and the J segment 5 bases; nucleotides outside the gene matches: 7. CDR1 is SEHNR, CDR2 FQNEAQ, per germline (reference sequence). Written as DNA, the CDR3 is TGTGCCAGCAGGAGCTCGGGGACAGGGAATGAAAAACTGTTTTTT. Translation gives CASRSSGTGNEKLFF.

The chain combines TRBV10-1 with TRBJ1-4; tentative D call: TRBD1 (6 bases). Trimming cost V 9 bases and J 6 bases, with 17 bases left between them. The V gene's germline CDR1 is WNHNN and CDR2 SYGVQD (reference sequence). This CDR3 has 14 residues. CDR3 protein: CARKRGGSDEKLFF. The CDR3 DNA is TGCGCCAGAAAAAGGGGGGGGTCCGATGAAAAACTGTTTTTT.

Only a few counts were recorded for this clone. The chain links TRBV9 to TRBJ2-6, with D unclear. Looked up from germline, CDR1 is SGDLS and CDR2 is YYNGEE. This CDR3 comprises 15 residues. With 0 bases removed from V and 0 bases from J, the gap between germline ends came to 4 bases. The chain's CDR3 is CASSVDISGANVLTF. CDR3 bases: TGTGCCAGCAGCGTAGACATCTCTGGGGCCAACGTCCTGACTTTC.

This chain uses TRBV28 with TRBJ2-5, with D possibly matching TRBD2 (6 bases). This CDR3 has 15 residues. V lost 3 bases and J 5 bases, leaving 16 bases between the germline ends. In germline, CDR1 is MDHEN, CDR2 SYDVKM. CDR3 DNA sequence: TGTGCCAGCAGTTTTATTAGGAGGGACCGGGAGACCCAGTACTTC. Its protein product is CASSFIRRDRETQYF.

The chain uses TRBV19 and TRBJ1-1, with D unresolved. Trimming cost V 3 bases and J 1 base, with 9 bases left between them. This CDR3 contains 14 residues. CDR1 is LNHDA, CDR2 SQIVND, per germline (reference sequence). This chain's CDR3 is CASSIGGWNTEAFF. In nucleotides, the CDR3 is TGTGCCAGTAGTATTGGAGGGTGGAACACTGAAGCTTTCTTT.

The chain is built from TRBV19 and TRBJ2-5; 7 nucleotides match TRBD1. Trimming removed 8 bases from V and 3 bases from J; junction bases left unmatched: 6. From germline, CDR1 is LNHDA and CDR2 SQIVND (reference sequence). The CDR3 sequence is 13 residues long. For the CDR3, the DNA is TGTGCCAGTGGACAGGCGCCTAAAGAGACCCAGTACTTC. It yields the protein CASGQAPKETQYF.

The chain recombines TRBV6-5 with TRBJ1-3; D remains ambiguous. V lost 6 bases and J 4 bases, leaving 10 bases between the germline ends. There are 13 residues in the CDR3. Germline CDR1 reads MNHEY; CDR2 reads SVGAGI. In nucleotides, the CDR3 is TGTGCCAGCAGGGTTGCGGCGGGAAACACCATATATTTT. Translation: CASRVAAGNTIYF.